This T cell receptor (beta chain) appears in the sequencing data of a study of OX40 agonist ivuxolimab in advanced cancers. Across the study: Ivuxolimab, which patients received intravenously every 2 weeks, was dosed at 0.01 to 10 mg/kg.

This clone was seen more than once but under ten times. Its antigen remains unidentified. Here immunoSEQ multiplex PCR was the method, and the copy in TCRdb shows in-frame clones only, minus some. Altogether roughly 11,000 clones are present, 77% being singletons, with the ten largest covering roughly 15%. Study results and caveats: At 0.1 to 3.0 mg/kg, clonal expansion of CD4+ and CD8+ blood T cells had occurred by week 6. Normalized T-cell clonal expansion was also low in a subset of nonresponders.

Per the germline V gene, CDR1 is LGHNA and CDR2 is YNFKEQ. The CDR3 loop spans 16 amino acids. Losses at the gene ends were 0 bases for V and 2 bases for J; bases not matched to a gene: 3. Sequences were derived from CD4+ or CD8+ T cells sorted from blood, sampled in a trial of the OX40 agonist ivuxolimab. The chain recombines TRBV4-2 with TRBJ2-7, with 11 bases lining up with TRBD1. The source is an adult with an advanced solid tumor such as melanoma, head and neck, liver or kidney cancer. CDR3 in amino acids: CASSQEGQGAAYEQYF. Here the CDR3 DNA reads TGTGCCAGCAGCCAAGAAGGACAGGGGGCCGCCTACGAGCAGTACTTC.